This note documents a single TCR beta chain sequence. Per the germline V gene, CDR1 is LNHDA and CDR2 is SQIVND (reference sequence). V gave up 3 bases and J gave up 2 bases, with 14 bases separating them. CDR3 size: 15 residues. These data are taken from a study of blood T cell repertoires in COVID-19. Study summary: Collection of acute and convalescent COVID-19 samples took place in the United States, Italy and Spain. Sample material is recorded as cDNA or gDNA derived from T cells, B-cell-depleted T cells, or PBMCs.

Authors' processing steps: Reference gene primer amplification in the assay estimated nucleated cell counts. Only in-frame clones appear in the TCRdb table, and some are missing; sequencing was by immunoSEQ multiplex PCR. D and trimming come from the DNA, and the V and J calls and clone size come from that table. The sample has under 250,000 clones; around 83% are singletons. The chain uses TRBV19 and TRBJ2-7; D might be TRBD1 (5 bases). The sample was peripheral blood. This TCR was sampled from a man aged 45-65 years with active or convalescent COVID-19. The DNA of the CDR3 is TGTGCCAGTAGTATGCAGGGAATCCCTACCTACGAGCAGTACTTC. This sequence encodes CASSMQGIPTYEQYF.